The following is a T cell receptor (beta chain) sequence with its context. Sequencing used immunoSEQ multiplex PCR; TCRdb keeps in-frame clones, though not all of them. The sample lists tens of thousands of clones, almost 97% occurring once. V gave up 2 bases and J gave up 3 bases; unmatched junction bases: 3. Germline V gene data show CDR1 as SNHLY and CDR2 as FYNNEI. This CDR3 region has 14 residues. These data are taken from a study of T cell changes during pregnancy in multiple sclerosis. The source was CD8+ T cells from peripheral blood mononuclear cells, collected after pregnancy. This sequence originates from a female donor with multiple sclerosis, enrolled in a pregnancy study. V usage is TRBV2 and J usage is TRBJ2-7; TRBD2 agrees at 8 bases. CDR3 in amino acids: CASSELSGIYEQYF. DNA for the CDR3: TGTGCCAGCAGTGAACTTAGCGGGATCTACGAGCAGTACTTC.